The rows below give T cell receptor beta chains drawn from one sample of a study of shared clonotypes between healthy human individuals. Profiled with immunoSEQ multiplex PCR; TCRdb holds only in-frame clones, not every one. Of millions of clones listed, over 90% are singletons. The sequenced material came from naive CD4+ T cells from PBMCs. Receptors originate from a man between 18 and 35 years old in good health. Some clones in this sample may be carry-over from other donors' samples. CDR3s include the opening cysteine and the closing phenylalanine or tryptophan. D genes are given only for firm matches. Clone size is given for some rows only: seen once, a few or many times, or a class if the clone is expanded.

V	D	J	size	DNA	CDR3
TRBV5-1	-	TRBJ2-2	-	TGCGCCAGCAGCTTAGGCAGGTCCGCGAACACCGGGGAGCTGTTTTTT	CASSLGRSANTGELFF
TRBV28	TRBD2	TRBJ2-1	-	TGTGCCAGCGTACTAGCGGGAGTCTACAATGAGCAGTTCTTC	CASVLAGVYNEQFF
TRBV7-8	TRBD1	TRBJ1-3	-	TGTGCCAGCAGCCAACTTGGACAGGGAGCTATAATCCTCTCTGGAAACACCATATATTTT	CASSQLGQGAIILSGNTIYF
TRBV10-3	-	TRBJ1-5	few	TGTGCCATCAGTGAGTCAGGGCTGGGGGCCCAGCCCCAGCATTTT	CAISESGLGAQPQHF
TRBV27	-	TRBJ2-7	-	TGTGCCAGCAGTCCCCAGGGACCCCCCGGAAGGTTCTTC	CASSPQGPPGRFF
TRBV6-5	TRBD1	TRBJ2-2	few	TGTGCCAGCAGTTACCAGACAGGGACGAACACCGGGGAGCTGTTTTTT	CASSYQTGTNTGELFF
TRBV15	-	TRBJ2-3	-	TGTGCCACCAGCAGACCGGGGACTGCTAGCACAGATACGCAGTATTTT	CATSRPGTASTDTQYF
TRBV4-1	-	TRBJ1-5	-	TGCGCCAGCAGCCAAGACGAACAGTCCTACCAGCCCCAGCATTTT	CASSQDEQSYQPQHF
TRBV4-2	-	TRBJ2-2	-	TGTGCCAGCAGCCAAGAAAGCGGGTCGAACACCGGGGAGCTGTTTTTT	CASSQESGSNTGELFF
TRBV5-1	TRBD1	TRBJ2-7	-	TGCGCCAGCAGCTTGAAAGTATGGGGACAGGGCTTTTACGAGCAGTACTTC	CASSLKVWGQGFYEQYF
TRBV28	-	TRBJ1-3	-	TGTGCCAGCAGTTTCGGGGGGAGGTCTGGAAACACCATATATTTT	CASSFGGRSGNTIYF
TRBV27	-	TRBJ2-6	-	TGTGCCAGCAGTTTCATCGGGGTCGGGGCCAACGTCCTGACTTTC	CASSFIGVGANVLTF
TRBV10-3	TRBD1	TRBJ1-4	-	TGTGCCATCAGTGGTACAGGGGGGAATGAAAAACTGTTTTTT	CAISGTGGNEKLFF
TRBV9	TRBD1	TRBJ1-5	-	TGTGCCAGCAGCGTGGGACAGGGGGAGGGTCAGCCCCAGCATTTT	CASSVGQGEGQPQHF
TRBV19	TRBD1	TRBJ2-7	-	TGTGCCAGTAGGGGACAGTCCTACGAGCAGTACTTC	CASRGQSYEQYF
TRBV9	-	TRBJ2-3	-	TGTGCCAGCAGCTTGACCCCTTTGGATACGCAGTATTTT	CASSLTPLDTQYF
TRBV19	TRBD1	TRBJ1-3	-	TGTGCCAGTAGCCCTACCGGGACAGGGTTCGGAAACACCATATATTTT	CASSPTGTGFGNTIYF
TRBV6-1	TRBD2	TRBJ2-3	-	TGTGCCAGCAGTGTGGTCGGGCGGGAGAATCCAGATACGCAGTATTTT	CASSVVGRENPDTQYF
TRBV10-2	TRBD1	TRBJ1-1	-	TGCGCCAGCAGGGACAGGGTGAACACTGAAGCTTTCTTT	CASRDRVNTEAFF
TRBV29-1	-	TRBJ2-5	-	TGCAGCGTTGGGAATCTACTCCAAGAGACCCAGTACTTC	CSVGNLLQETQYF
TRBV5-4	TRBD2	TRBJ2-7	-	TGTGCCAGCAGCTCAGGACTAGCGGAGGGATACGAGCAGTACTTC	CASSSGLAEGYEQYF
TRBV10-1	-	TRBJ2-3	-	TGCGCCACCTCTCTTTTTAGTGGCGGGGATACGCAGTATTTT	CATSLFSGGDTQYF
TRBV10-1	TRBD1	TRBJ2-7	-	TGCGCCAGCAGTGAGGGTGCGGGACAGGGGTCCTACGAGCAGTACTTC	CASSEGAGQGSYEQYF
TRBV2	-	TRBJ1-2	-	TGTGCCAGCAGTGAAGCGCTTGGGATCTATGGCTACACCTTC	CASSEALGIYGYTF
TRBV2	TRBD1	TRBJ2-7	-	TGTGCCACCACACGCAGGGACAGGGGGCCCTACGAGCAGTACTTC	CATTRRDRGPYEQYF
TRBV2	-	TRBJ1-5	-	TGTGCCAGCAGTGAATTTAGTCAGCCCCAGCATTTT	CASSEFSQPQHF
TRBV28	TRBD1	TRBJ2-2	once	TGTGCCAGCAGTTTCGGACTGACAGGGGACCTGAACACCGGGGAGCTGTTTTTT	CASSFGLTGDLNTGELFF
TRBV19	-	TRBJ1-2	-	TGTGCCAGTAGTATGGGGACGGCGCTTACCTATGGCTACACCTTC	CASSMGTALTYGYTF
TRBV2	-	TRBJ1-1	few	TGTGCCAGCACCGCGGACAGAGGTTCTGAAGCTTTCTTT	CASTADRGSEAFF
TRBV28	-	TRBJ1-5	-	TGTGCCAGCAGTTTTGCGGACAGCCGAAATCAGCCCCAGCATTTT	CASSFADSRNQPQHF
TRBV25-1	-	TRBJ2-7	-	TGTGCCAGCAGTGAGTGGGCAGGGAGCCAGCAGTACTTC	CASSEWAGSQQYF
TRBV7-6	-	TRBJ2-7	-	TGTGCCAGCAGCTCTGGGGGCAGTCTCTACGAGCAGTACTTC	CASSSGGSLYEQYF
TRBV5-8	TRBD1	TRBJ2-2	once	TGTGCCAGCAGCTTGGGGAGACAGGGATACACCGGGGAGCTGTTTTTT	CASSLGRQGYTGELFF
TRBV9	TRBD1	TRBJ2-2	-	TGTGCCAGCAGCGTAGTCGGCGGGACAGGGAACACCGGGGAGCTGTTTTTT	CASSVVGGTGNTGELFF
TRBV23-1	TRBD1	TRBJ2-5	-	TGCGCCAGCAGGCCGGACAGGGGAAGGGGAGAGACCCAGTACTTC	CASRPDRGRGETQYF
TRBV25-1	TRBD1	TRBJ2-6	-	TGTGCCAGCAGTGCCTACAGGGGTGGGGCCAACGTCCTGACTTTC	CASSAYRGGANVLTF
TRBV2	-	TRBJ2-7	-	TGTGCCAGCACAGGGGAATCGGAGGAGCAGTACTTC	CASTGESEEQYF
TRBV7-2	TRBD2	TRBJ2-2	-	TGTGCCAGCAGAGGACTAGCGGGAAACACCGGGGAGCTGTTTTTT	CASRGLAGNTGELFF
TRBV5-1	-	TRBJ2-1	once	TGCGCCAGCAGCCAACAGGGTTACAATGAGCAGTTCTTC	CASSQQGYNEQFF
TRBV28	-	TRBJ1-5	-	TGTGCCAGCATCTTACTAGGGGGTGGCAATCAGCCCCAGCATTTT	CASILLGGGNQPQHF
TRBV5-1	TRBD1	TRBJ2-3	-	TGCGCCAGCAGCTTTCTCGGACGTGCGACAGGGGATACGCAGTATTTT	CASSFLGRATGDTQYF
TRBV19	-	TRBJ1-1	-	TGTGCCAGTAGGAACAGCTTTAACACTGAAGCTTTCTTT	CASRNSFNTEAFF
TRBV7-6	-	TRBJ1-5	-	TGTGCCAGCAGCCCCATGGACGGCAATCAGCCCCAGCATTTT	CASSPMDGNQPQHF
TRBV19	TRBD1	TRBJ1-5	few	TGTGCCAGTAGTGATGACAGGGGGCGAGATCAGCCCCAGCATTTT	CASSDDRGRDQPQHF
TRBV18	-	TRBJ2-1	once	TGTGCCAGCTCACCACTAGCGACTCCGGTGGGTGAGCAGTTCTTC	CASSPLATPVGEQFF
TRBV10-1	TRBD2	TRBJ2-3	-	TGCGCCAGCAGTGCCCCCGGACTAGCTGGTACAGATACGCAGTATTTT	CASSAPGLAGTDTQYF
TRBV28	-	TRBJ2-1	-	TGTGCCAGCATTAGGACAGCCTCTTCCTACAATGAGCAGTTCTTC	CASIRTASSYNEQFF
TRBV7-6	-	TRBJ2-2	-	TGTGCCAGCAGGTCCTCCCGGGGGACGAACACCGGGGAGCTGTTTTTT	CASRSSRGTNTGELFF
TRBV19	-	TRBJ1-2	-	TGTGCCAGTAGTATTTGGCAGGGAATCTATGGCTACACCTTC	CASSIWQGIYGYTF
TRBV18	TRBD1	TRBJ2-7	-	TGTGCCAGCCACCCAGGGACAGGGGTCCACGAGCAGTACTTC	CASHPGTGVHEQYF
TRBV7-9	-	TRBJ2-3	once	TGTGCCAGCAGCCGCAGGGGTAGCACAGATACGCAGTATTTT	CASSRRGSTDTQYF
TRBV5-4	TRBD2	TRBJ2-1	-	TGTGCCAGCAGCCGGACTAGCGTCTACAATGAGCAGTTCTTC	CASSRTSVYNEQFF